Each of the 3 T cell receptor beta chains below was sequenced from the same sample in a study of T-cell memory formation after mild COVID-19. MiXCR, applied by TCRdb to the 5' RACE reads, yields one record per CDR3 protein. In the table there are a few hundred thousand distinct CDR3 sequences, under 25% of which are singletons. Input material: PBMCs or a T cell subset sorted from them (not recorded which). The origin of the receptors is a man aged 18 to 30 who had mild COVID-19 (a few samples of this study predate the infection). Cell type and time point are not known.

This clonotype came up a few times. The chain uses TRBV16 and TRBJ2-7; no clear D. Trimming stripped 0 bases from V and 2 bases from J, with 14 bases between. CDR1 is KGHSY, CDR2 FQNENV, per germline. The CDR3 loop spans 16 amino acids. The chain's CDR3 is CASSQSIGQTTYEQYF. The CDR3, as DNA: TGTGCCAGCAGCCAATCAATAGGGCAGACCACCTACGAGCAGTACTTC.

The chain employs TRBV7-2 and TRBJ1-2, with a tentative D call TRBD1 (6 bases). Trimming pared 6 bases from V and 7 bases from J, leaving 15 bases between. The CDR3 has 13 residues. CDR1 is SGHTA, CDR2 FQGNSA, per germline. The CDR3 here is CASSPTGSRGYTF. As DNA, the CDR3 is TGTGCCAGCAGTCCCACAGGGTCCCGTGGCTACACCTTC.

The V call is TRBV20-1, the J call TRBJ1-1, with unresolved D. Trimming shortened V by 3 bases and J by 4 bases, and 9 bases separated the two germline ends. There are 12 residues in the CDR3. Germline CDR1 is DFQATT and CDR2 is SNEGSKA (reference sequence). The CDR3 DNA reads TGCAGTGCTAGTTTGGTGAGCACTGAAGCTTTCTTT. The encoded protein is CSASLVSTEAFF.